The source of this T cell receptor beta chain is a study of cytomegalovirus exposure and HLA in healthy donors (dated by TCRdb to 2016 to 2017). For context, the study as a whole: According to an earlier analysis of a few hundred of the donors, 150 million to 200 million T cells yielded 95 million to 140 million unique TCR beta sequences and about 300 Gb of sequence data. The number of donors typed differed by locus, with 629-630 for A, B, C, DRB1 and DQB1, around 500 for DQA1, under 610 for DPA1, and some 440 for DPB1. A later analysis re-examined previously published TCR beta repertoires from hundreds of donors and added high-resolution HLA genotyping to investigate patterns of TCR occurrence. On average, around 230,000 unique TCR beta nucleotide sequences were sequenced per donor among several hundred genotyped donors of the cohort, with roughly 18% of those sequences being non-productive. Rather than drawing on any new phenotypic data, the later analysis identified candidate immune exposures from TCR beta sequences and the way those sequences occurred across donors. An early release that covered roughly 600 HLA-typed donors contained around 330 gigabases of sequencing data and around 85 million unique TCR sequences. Alongside the repertoire data, information on donor age, sex, ethnicity and CMV serostatus was compiled. To predict cytomegalovirus infection status, the study combined high-throughput TCR immunosequencing, statistical association of individual TCRs with disease status, and machine learning. The study used immunosequencing to profile the T cell repertoires of approximately 630 subjects and linked those repertoires to cytomegalovirus serostatus. About 5 DR-DQ haplotypes were handled as single units for association and clustering, since linkage in the cohort was strong. The genetic ancestry cluster associated with self-reported Caucasian donors included around four fifths of the roughly 390 genotyped donors. Every discovery cohort repertoire had been produced on one sequencing platform. To decide whether each TCR beta V gene segment behaved as functional or pseudogenic, an earlier analysis of fewer than 750 of the donors relied on high-throughput TCR beta sequencing. Genome-wide SNP genotypes for about 65% of the roughly 670 donors were used in a later genetic analysis, which treated that subset as a discovery cohort. The aim of the study was to test whether cataloging public T cell receptors could identify signatures of past pathogen exposure. HLA typing included class I and class II loci at four-digit resolution. In addition to the first cohort of 500 to 850 subjects, a separate validation cohort of around 110 different subjects was used. Beyond this particular receptor, the publication reports: V-gene and J-gene trimming of TCR beta chains was associated with a missense DCLRE1C variant in a later genetic analysis, and the association was replicated in an independent cohort. The cohort was sequenced for TCR beta chains only, and without alpha or paired-chain data the features that could be detected were limited. A cluster of highly shared sequence variants was judged likely to represent a technical artifact of the sequencing pipeline. In a later analysis, several top co-occurrence clusters were reported to appear linked to parvovirus B19, influenza, CMV and Epstein-Barr virus. Immune exposure information for the cohort was limited to CMV serostatus. Some IMGT-functional V segments, including TRBV6-2 and TRBV6-3, could not be distinguished by the 87-base-pair reads and were therefore excluded. The authors suggested that the approach could potentially be extended to other disease states and immunological phenotypes. Linkage disequilibrium might explain the correlated functional status among segregating V segments, but an unknown experimental factor could not be ruled out. In a later analysis, 16,951 TCR beta sequences were associated with specific HLA alleles at a false discovery rate of 0.05. The study gave a list of about 170 TCR beta chains associated with cytomegalovirus. Most TCR sequences were seen in very few donors, while some public TCRs were found in many individuals. The earlier analysis of some 560 of the donors excluded fewer than 20 rarely observed V segments, including chromosome 9 orphons, because counts were too low. Three of the identified cytomegalovirus-associated TCR beta chains were confirmed in vitro to be specific for cytomegalovirus antigens. According to a later genetic analysis, donors in an Asian-associated ancestry cluster had fewer N-insertions in productive TCRs than the roughly 670-donor mean. The classifier was reported to diagnose cytomegalovirus status with high specificity and sensitivity in both the original and validation cohorts. A further reported finding was that TCR beta sequences accurately predicted the HLA-A and HLA-B alleles for most subjects in the first cohort. A later analysis found that HLA-associated TCR beta chains were more clonally expanded and had lower generation probabilities than equally common non-associated chains. In a later analysis, most CMV-associated TCR beta chains were found to appear HLA-restricted, with HLA associations seemingly driven largely by CMV exposure. An earlier analysis of approximately 570 of the donors showed that most TCR beta V segments appeared in productive rearrangements either about 87% or about 30% of the time, which broadly matched IMGT annotations. Because HLA typing was missing for some donors at each locus, association tests included only the typed subset. When HLA alleles, especially DR and DQ, strongly co-occurred, attributing TCR associations to individual alleles was difficult. The presence/absence analyses assumed that sequencing depth was roughly uniform across donors, and that assumption may not be true. In a later analysis, TCR association rates were found to vary across HLA loci, with the most associated TCRs seen for DRB1 alleles and the fewest for HLA-C alleles.

The receptor library was made with the immunoSEQ multiplex PCR assay. A mixture of 60 forward primers for TCR Vbeta segments and 13 reverse primers for TCR Jbeta segments was used in the multiplex PCR. The CDR3 region of rearranged TCR beta genes was amplified from genomic DNA with a multiplex PCR assay. The amplified TCR beta libraries were sequenced on the Illumina HiSeq System as 87-base-pair reads. The authors processed their data as follows. A later analysis counted around 72 million unique TCR beta chains across the 666 repertoires, and 10 million to 11 million of these chains were shared by at least two donors. To remove PCR and sequencing errors, raw reads were error-corrected and collapsed into unique sequences using a nearest-neighbor algorithm that merged closely related sequences. V, D and J gene segments were assigned by aligning CDR3 sequences to IMGT reference sequences. For a sequence to be retained, a match of at least six nucleotides was required to both a V gene segment and a J gene segment. A rearrangement was called productive if the CDR3 had no stop codons and remained in frame with V and J, and every other rearrangement was called non-productive. Following IMGT convention, CDR3 was defined as the stretch from the second conserved V-encoded cysteine to the conserved J-encoded phenylalanine. The earlier analysis of around 640 of the donors excluded sequences that lacked an unambiguous match to a single V gene segment. In an earlier analysis of 450 to 700 of the donors, V segments were called functional above 56.7% productive rearrangements and were called segregating when the between-donor standard deviation exceeded 5%. A statistical classification framework was built to diagnose cytomegalovirus status from the catalog of TCR beta chain sequences. V and J gene assignment, in a later analysis, came from comparing TCR nucleotide sequences with IMGT/GENE-DB human TR gene sequences. Using the TCRdist pipeline, a later analysis assigned CDR3 sequences along with most-parsimonious VDJ recombination scenarios. In a later analysis, every TCR beta chain was defined by the combination of its CDR3 amino acid sequence and its V-gene family, and reads without a unique V-gene family were dropped. A later analysis removed several hundred highly shared, low-generation-probability nucleotide sequences to deal with suspected cross-contamination and a sequencing artifact. For each public chain, a later analysis derived a clonal expansion index from normalized ranks of inferred template counts within each repertoire. A later analysis computed generation probabilities with a VDJ recombination model fitted to out-of-frame rearrangements, and checked the results against IGoR. A later analysis scored TCR-TCR, TCR-HLA and TCR-CMV co-occurrence with hypergeometric tests, applying a repertoire-size bias correction to TCR pairs. To estimate false discovery rates, a later analysis permuted the HLA or CMV assignments 20 times. A later analysis grouped co-occurring TCRs with DBSCAN, adding TCRdist sequence similarity when clustering within HLA-allele-positive subsets. Repertoires with fewer than 30,000 or more than 120,000 public chains, plus five repertoires with anomalous nucleotide sharing, were excluded from co-occurrence clustering. Not all clones reach the TCRdb copy of this immuneACCESS table, which keeps in-frame sequences only. Checked studies attribute under half of the gap to unresolved V genes and leave the rest unexplained. V, J and clone size derive from that table, while D and trimming were established from the DNA sequence. The sample table shows about 200,000 clones, and roughly three quarters are seen once. The ten largest clones take up about 1.7% of the sample.

Comment on this clone: No antigen is known for it. Within one base of it there is no much larger clone, and no base qualities were kept.

CDR3 length: 15 amino acids, cysteine to phenylalanine. Only CDR3 DNA remains: 45 bases, in frame from the first base. V and J are truncated by 2 bases and 2 bases respectively, leaving an intervening sequence of 13 bases. CDR1 and CDR2 (SGHNT, YYREEE) derive from the germline V gene (reference sequence). The cohort consisted of some 730 healthy bone marrow donors. Cohort members were all nominally healthy when sampled, although unrecorded immune exposures were likely present. The donor was CMV seronegative and was included in the group of several hundred seronegative cohort members. A peripheral blood sample was collected from each donor, and TCR beta sequencing was performed on peripheral blood mononuclear cells. The Qiagen DNeasy Blood Extraction Kit was used to extract genomic DNA from the blood cell samples.

Sequencing was done on a sample of PBMCs. The TCR originated in a man in his fifties or sixties in good health and CMV-seronegative. The V gene is TRBV5-4 and the J gene is TRBJ1-1; 5 matching bases give a weak D call of TRBD1. The DNA sequence follows: TGTGCCAGCAGCTTCAGTTTTACAGGAAACACTGAAGCTTTCTTT. It translates to CASSFSFTGNTEAFF.